These 13 T cell receptor beta chains originate from one sample sequenced in a study of vaccination and CD4 T cells after COVID-19 (dated by TCRdb to between 2021 and 2022). Library construction relied on PCR. This sample was sequenced with an Illumina iSeq 100. At the Johns Hopkins FTIC core, DNA from the cultured CD4+ T cells underwent TCR sequencing with the Oncomine TCR Beta short-read assay. Clones were called with MiXCR by TCRdb after fastp trimmed the public reads at Q25, and only in-frame beta chains were retained. A single entry per CDR3 protein holds the most common genes and DNA from its merged rows. Across this sample there are 14,000 or so distinct CDR3 sequences, with 29% seen only once. Jointly, the top ten make up around 17% of the sample. Which antigens these TCRs recognize remains unknown. In light of the paper, this sample's treatment or condition label describes: approximately 9-day PBMC culture with coronavirus spike peptide pools or control peptides (ViraFEST assay).

This specimen consisted of CD4+ T cells from blood, cultured in vitro, obtained before SARS-CoV-2 vaccination. These receptor sequences come from a human donor who received a COVID-19 vaccine.

This clonotype was seen a few times. The chain combines TRBV11-2 with TRBJ2-3; D is undetermined. The CDR3 length is 12 residues. Trimming removed 3 bases from V and 4 bases from J, with 5 bases in between. CDR1 and CDR2 from the germline V gene are SGHAT and FQNNGV. Here the CDR3 reads CASSLIPDTQYF. The CDR3 DNA reads TGTGCCAGCAGCTTGATTCCAGATACGCAGTATTTT. The whole variable domain, filled in from reference TRBV11-2 and TRBJ2-3, reads EAGVAQSPRYKIIEKRQSVAFWCNPISGHATLYWYQQILGQGPKLLIQFQNNGVVDDSQLPKDRFSAERLKGVDSTLKIQPAKLEDSAVYLCASSLIPDTQYFGPGTRLTVL.

In its sample, this clonotype is medium-sized (0.01 to 0.1%). V usage is TRBV7-9 and J usage is TRBJ1-1; possible D gene TRBD1, 5 bases. The V end was cut by 7 bases, the J end by 5 bases, with 26 bases between. CDR3 length equals 17 residues. Germline V lookup: CDR1 SEHNR, CDR2 FQNEAQ (reference sequence). The CDR3 DNA sequence: TGTGCCAGCACCCTAAGGCAGGGCGGTCCCGGGAATACTGAAGCTTTCTTT. Translated, it gives CASTLRQGGPGNTEAFF.

The J gene is TRBJ1-2, the V gene TRBV6-1; 9 bases line up with TRBD1. Germline CDR1 is MNHNS and CDR2 is SASEGT. V lost 4 bases and J lost 8; bases outside the gene matches: 17. The CDR3 is 17 amino acids. Written as DNA, the CDR3 is TGTGCCAGCAGTGCGGCTGGACAGGGGAGGGGGATGAGCGGCTACACCTTC. Translated, it gives CASSAAGQGRGMSGYTF.

The V and J genes are TRBV6-1 and TRBJ1-3; the match to TRBD1 covers 8 bases. V was clipped by 6 bases and J by 3 bases; unmatched bases: 10. This CDR3 is 16 amino acids long. Germline V lookup: CDR1 MNHNS, CDR2 SASEGT. In DNA form, the CDR3 reads TGTGCCAGCAGGCCAGGGCAGGGGGCGCTTGGAAACACCATATATTTT. Residues: CASRPGQGALGNTIYF.

The chain combines TRBV30 with TRBJ2-2; 9 bases are a match to TRBD2. CDR1 and CDR2 (germline): GTSNPN, SVGIG (reference sequence). J lost 5 bases, V lost 5 bases, and 12 bases had no gene match. This CDR3 has 16 residues. The CDR3 sequence: CAWYENGGGDTGELFF. The CDR3 DNA reads TGTGCCTGGTATGAGAATGGCGGGGGGGATACCGGGGAGCTGTTTTTT.

With regard to this clonotype: One end of the junction varies from germline; a read error may be responsible. This sequence joins TRBV6-2 or TRBV6-3 and TRBJ2-3; D perhaps matches TRBD1 (6 bases). CDR3 length: 15 amino acids. CDR1 is MNHEY and CDR2 is SVGEGT in the germline V gene. Here the CDR3 reads CASSWDPSGTYTQCF. CDR3 in DNA: TGTGCCAGCAGTTGGGACCCATCCGGGACATATACGCAGTGTTTT.

There are a few counts of this clonotype. V is TRBV7-2 and J is TRBJ2-7, with 9 bases matching TRBD2. In germline, CDR1 is SGHTA, CDR2 FQGNSA. The CDR3 extends over 15 amino acids. The junction had 13 bases not matched to a gene; V was cut back by 8 bases and J by 5 bases. In DNA, the CDR3 is TGTGCCAGCCTACATGGGGCGGGGGGGCATGACGAGCAGTACTTC. As protein: CASLHGAGGHDEQYF.

V is TRBV7-9 and J is TRBJ2-5; D is possibly TRBD1 (5 bases). The CDR3 has 13 residues. CDR1 and CDR2 (germline): SEHNR, FQNEAQ (reference sequence). V shed 5 bases and J shed 4 bases, with 11 bases lying between them. DNA of the CDR3: TGTGCCAGCAGCCCAGGCAGGGCAGAGACCCAGTACTTC. It translates to CASSPGRAETQYF.

The chain combines TRBV6-1 with TRBJ1-5; D unresolved. The germline V and J ends were trimmed by 4 bases and 0 bases, with 10 bases remaining between them. This CDR3 is built from 15 residues. From germline, CDR1 is MNHNS and CDR2 SASEGT. This CDR3 reads CASSAPRSSNQPQHF. The CDR3 region has the DNA TGTGCCAGCAGTGCCCCGCGCAGTAGCAATCAGCCCCAGCATTTT.

The table lists this clonotype with a count of one. The chain employs TRBV30 and TRBJ2-5; 7 bases are a match to TRBD1. The CDR3 spans 14 residues. Looked up from germline, CDR1 is GTSNPN and CDR2 is SVGIG (reference sequence). Trimming took 8 bases from V and 3 from J; bases not matched to a gene: 12. Here the CDR3 DNA reads TGTGCCGGAAGAGAGGGGGCCGGGAAAGAGACCCAGTACTTC. It is translated as CAGREGAGKETQYF.

V gene TRBV11-2 combines with J gene TRBJ2-7; no clear D. The length of the CDR3 is 16 residues. CDR1 and CDR2 from the germline V gene are SGHAT and FQNNGV. The ends were cut back, 6 bases at V and 4 bases at J, with 22 bases in the middle. CDR3 sequence (DNA): TGTGCCAGCAGACCTCTACCCGGGCCACGGACGTACGAGCAGTACTTC. This sequence encodes CASRPLPGPRTYEQYF.

CDR3 DNA sequence: TGTGCCAGCAGCGATCCGGGACAGGGGGGCACTGAAGCTTTCTTT. Translating it yields CASSDPGQGGTEAFF. The chain links TRBV2 to TRBJ1-1; TRBD1 matches at 11 bases. The CDR3 has 15 residues. The J segment lost 4 bases and the V segment lost 6 bases, leaving 7 bases of the junction unmatched. The germline V gene has CDR1 SNHLY and CDR2 FYNNEI.

This clonotype was detected a few times. J is TRBJ2-1 and V is TRBV29-1; 10 bases are a match to TRBD2. CDR1 and CDR2 (germline): SQVTM, ANQGSEA. The CDR3 is 15 amino acids. J lost 2 bases, V lost 6 bases, and 7 bases had no gene match. DNA of the CDR3: TGCAGCGTGCAATCTAGCGGGGGACCCTACAATGAGCAGTTCTTC. Its translation is CSVQSSGGPYNEQFF.